Sequencing of this T cell receptor (beta chain) was carried out in a study of blood T cell repertoires in COVID-19. Study information: Italy, Spain and the United States were the sources of the convalescent and acute COVID-19 samples.

Original handling: Nucleated cell counts were estimated from reference gene primer amplification. Assay used: immunoSEQ multiplex PCR; TCRdb lists only in-frame clones, some missing. That table is the source of V, J and clone size, and D and trimming were worked out from the DNA. The top ten hold under 25% of the sample, which has about 200,000 clones, 70% to 90% seen once. Germline loops: CDR1 SGDLS, CDR2 YYNGEE. This CDR3 has 15 residues. With 2 bases clipped from V and 4 bases from J, the junction kept 3 bases outside the gene matches. V gene TRBV9 combines with J gene TRBJ2-3; 11 bases are a match to TRBD2. Material: peripheral blood. This TCR was recovered from a man aged 55 to 70 with active or convalescent COVID-19. The CDR3 spells CASSVTSGASDTQYF. The CDR3, as DNA: TGTGCCAGCAGCGTGACTAGCGGGGCATCAGATACGCAGTATTTT. The variable domain in full, with the rest retrieved from reference TRBV9 and TRBJ2-3, is DSGVTQTPKHLITATGQRVTLRCSPRSGDLSVYWYQQSLDQGLQFLIQYYNGEERAKGNILERFSAQQFPDLHSELNLSSLELGDSALYFCASSVTSGASDTQYFGPGTRLTVL.